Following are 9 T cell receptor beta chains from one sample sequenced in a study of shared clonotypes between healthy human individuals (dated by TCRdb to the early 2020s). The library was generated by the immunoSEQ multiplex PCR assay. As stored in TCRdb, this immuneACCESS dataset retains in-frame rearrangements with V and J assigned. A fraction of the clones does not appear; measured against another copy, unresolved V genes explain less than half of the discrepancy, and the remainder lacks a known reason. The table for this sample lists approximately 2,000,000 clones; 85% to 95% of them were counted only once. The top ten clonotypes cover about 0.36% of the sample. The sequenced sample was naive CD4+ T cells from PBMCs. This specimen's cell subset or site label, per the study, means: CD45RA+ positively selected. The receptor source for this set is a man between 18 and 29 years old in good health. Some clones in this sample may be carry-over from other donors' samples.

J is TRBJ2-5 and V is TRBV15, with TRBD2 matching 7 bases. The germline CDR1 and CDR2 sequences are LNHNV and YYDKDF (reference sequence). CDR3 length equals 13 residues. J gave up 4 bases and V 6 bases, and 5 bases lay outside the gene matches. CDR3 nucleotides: TGTGCCACCAGTACTAGCGTTGGAGAGACCCAGTACTTC. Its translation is CATSTSVGETQYF.

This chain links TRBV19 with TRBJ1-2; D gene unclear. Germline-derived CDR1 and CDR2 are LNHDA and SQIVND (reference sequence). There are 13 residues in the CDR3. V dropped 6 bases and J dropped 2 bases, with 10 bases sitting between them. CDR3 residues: CASSLQRNYGYTF. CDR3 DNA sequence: TGTGCCAGTAGCCTACAGAGGAACTATGGCTACACCTTC.

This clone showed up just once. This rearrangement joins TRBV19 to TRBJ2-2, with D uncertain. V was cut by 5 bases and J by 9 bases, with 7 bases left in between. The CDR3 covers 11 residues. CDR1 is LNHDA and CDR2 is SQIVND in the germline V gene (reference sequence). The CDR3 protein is CASSFARELFF. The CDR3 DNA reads TGTGCCAGTAGTTTCGCCCGGGAGCTGTTTTTT.

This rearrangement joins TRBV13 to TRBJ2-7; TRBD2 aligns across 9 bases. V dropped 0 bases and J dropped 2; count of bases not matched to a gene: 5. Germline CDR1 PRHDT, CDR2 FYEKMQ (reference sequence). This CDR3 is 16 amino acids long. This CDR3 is CASSLGGLAGPYEQYF. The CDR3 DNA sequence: TGTGCCAGCAGCTTAGGCGGGCTAGCGGGGCCCTACGAGCAGTACTTC.

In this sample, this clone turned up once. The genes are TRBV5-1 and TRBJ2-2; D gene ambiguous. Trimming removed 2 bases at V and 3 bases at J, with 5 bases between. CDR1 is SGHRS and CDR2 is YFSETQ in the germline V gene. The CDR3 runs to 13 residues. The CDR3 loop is CASSFPHTGELFF. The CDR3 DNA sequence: TGCGCCAGCAGCTTTCCTCACACCGGGGAGCTGTTTTTT. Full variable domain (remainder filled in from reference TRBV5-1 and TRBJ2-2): KAGVTQTPRYLIKTRGQQVTLSCSPISGHRSVSWYQQTPGQGLQFLFEYFSETQRNKGNFPGRFSGRQFSNSRSEMNVSTLELGDSALYLCASSFPHTGELFFGEGSRLTVL.

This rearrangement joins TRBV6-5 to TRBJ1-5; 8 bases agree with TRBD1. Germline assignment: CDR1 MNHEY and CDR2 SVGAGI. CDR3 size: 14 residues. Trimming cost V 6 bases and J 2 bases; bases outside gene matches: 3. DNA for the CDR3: TGTGCCAGCAGGGGACAGGAAGGCAATCAGCCCCAGCATTTT. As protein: CASRGQEGNQPQHF.

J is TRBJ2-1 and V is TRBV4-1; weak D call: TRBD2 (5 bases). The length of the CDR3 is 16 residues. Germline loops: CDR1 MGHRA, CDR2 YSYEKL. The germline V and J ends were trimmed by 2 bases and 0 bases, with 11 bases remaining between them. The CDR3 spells CASSQNLASSYNEQFF. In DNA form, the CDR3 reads TGCGCCAGCAGCCAAAATTTAGCGAGCTCCTACAATGAGCAGTTCTTC.

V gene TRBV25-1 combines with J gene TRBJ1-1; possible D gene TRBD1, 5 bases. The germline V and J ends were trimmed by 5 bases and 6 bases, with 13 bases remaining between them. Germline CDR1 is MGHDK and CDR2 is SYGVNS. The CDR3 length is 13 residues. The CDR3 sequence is CASSLVGGAEAFF. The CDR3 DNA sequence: TGTGCCAGCAGTCTGGTTGGGGGGGCTGAAGCTTTCTTT.

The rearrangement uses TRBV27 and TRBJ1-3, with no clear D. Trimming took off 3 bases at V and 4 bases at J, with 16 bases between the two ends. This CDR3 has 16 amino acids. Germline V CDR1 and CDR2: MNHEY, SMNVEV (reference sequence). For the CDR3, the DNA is TGTGCCAGCAGTTTTGGTCCCACCAGTGCCGGAAACACCATATATTTT. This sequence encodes CASSFGPTSAGNTIYF.